This entry lists 8 T cell receptor beta chains sequenced from one sample in a study of technical replicates of blood from several donors. Method: immunoSEQ multiplex PCR; TCRdb's copy keeps in-frame clones and lacks some. The profile shows over 55,000 clones, approximately 97% of them singletons. Sequences were obtained from T cells isolated from PBMCs. The receptors were gathered from a human donor in good health.

DNA of the CDR3: TGTGCCATCAATTTCAGCAGAGATGACAGCTACACCTTC. The encoded protein is CAINFSRDDSYTF. The rearrangement uses TRBV10-3 and TRBJ1-2; D unclear. Trimming took off 7 bases at V and 9 bases at J, with 18 bases between the two ends. Germline V gives CDR1 ENHRY, CDR2 SYGVKD. This CDR3 contains 13 residues.

The chain links TRBV11-2 to TRBJ2-2; TRBD1 is a possible D gene (6 bases). The CDR3 length is 17 residues. Germline-derived CDR1 and CDR2 are SGHAT and FQNNGV. V was pared by 0 bases and J by 2 bases, with 13 bases between. The CDR3 DNA reads as TGTGCCAGCAGCTTAGAAGTTGGACAGCTTAACACCGGGGAGCTGTTTTTT. Translation gives CASSLEVGQLNTGELFF.

The chain carries TRBV4-2 and TRBJ2-7; 8 bases map to TRBD2. The CDR3 has 17 residues. V gave up 3 bases and J gave up 0 bases; unmatched junction bases: 10. Germline V gives CDR1 LGHNA, CDR2 YNFKEQ. DNA of the CDR3: TGTGCCAGCAGCCACGGCTCCACTAGCGGTAGCTCCTACGAGCAGTACTTC. Residues: CASSHGSTSGSSYEQYF.

This clone was seen just once. The chain combines TRBV9 with TRBJ2-1; 7 nucleotides align to TRBD2. The CDR3 totals 12 residues. With V trimmed by 3 bases and J by 10 bases, 4 bases remained unmatched. Germline loops: CDR1 SGDLS, CDR2 YYNGEE. The CDR3 DNA reads as TGTGCCAGCAGCGCCACGGGAGGAGAGCAGTTCTTC. Translation: CASSATGGEQFF.

The chain recombines TRBV28 with TRBJ2-5; D unresolved. V was clipped by 6 bases and J by 5 bases, with 4 bases between them. The CDR3 extends over 10 amino acids. Germline V gene lookup returns CDR1 MDHEN and CDR2 SYDVKM. CDR3 loop: CASRRETQYF. CDR3 DNA sequence: TGTGCCAGCAGGCGTGAGACCCAGTACTTC.

This sequence joins TRBV11-3 and TRBJ2-1, with D unclear. The V and J ends lost 4 bases and 10 bases respectively, with 14 bases between them. The CDR3 totals 13 residues. Germline CDR1 and CDR2: SGHNT and YENEEA. In nucleotides, the CDR3 is TGTGCCAGCAGCTCCCACCTTGTAGTCGAGCAGTTCTTC. This translates into CASSSHLVVEQFF.

This rearrangement joins TRBV2 to TRBJ1-5, with 8 nucleotides matching TRBD1. The length of the CDR3 is 12 residues. Germline CDR1 reads SNHLY; CDR2 reads FYNNEI. J was trimmed by 7 bases and V by 6 bases; bases with no gene match: 2. CDR3: CASRTGVQPQHF. CDR3 nucleotides: TGTGCCAGCAGGACAGGGGTACAGCCCCAGCATTTT.

The DNA for the CDR3 is TGTGCCAGCAGGGACAACAGGGGATTATACACAGATACGCAGTATTTT. It is translated as CASRDNRGLYTDTQYF. V is TRBV27 and J is TRBJ2-3; 7 bases map to TRBD1. The V gene end was trimmed by 6 bases and the J gene end by 2 bases; junction bases not matched to a gene: 11. The CDR3 contains 16 residues. Germline V gene data show CDR1 as MNHEY and CDR2 as SMNVEV (reference sequence).